The sample holds many counts of the clone carrying this TCR beta chain. An end of the junction does not agree with germline; a read error may underlie this. Relying on iRepertoire HTBI primers and Arm-PCR of CDR3 regions, the team built TCR beta libraries. MiXCR, applied by TCRdb to the multiplex PCR reads, yields one record per CDR3 protein. The table records about 540,000 distinct CDR3 sequences, less than 15% of them present only once. This entry is derived from a study of regulatory T cells in long-lasting Graves disease. Per germline, CDR1 SGHRS and CDR2 YFSETQ. This CDR3 spans 14 amino acids. Time point here: newly diagnosed GD, antithyroid drugs for less than 3 months. RNA extracted from PBMCs served as the sequencing template. The same sample was also studied in work on T cells in Graves' hyperthyroidism and ophthalmopathy.

The receptor was isolated from a man aged 25-40 years with Graves disease. Sequencing used peripheral blood mononuclear cells (PBMCs), obtained at new diagnosis, from a patient treated with antithyroid drugs. This sequence joins TRBV5-1 and TRBJ2-3, with D perhaps TRBD2 (6 bases). The CDR3 nucleotides are TGTGCCAGCAGCCCCCGGGACTTCGGAGATACGCAGTATTTT. Amino acid sequence: CASSPRDFGDTQYF. Full variable domain (rest looked up from reference TRBV5-1 and TRBJ2-3): KAGVTQTPRYLIKTRGQQVTLSCSPISGHRSVSWYQQTPGQGLQFLFEYFSETQRNKGNFPGRFSGRQFSNSRSEMNVSTLELGDSALYLCASSPRDFGDTQYFGPGTRLTVL.